This TCR beta chain was found in a study of blood T cell repertoires in COVID-19. Trimming removed 5 bases from V and 5 bases from J, with 24 bases in between. This CDR3 has 17 amino acids. The germline V gene encodes CDR1 MNHNS and CDR2 SASEGT. Data came from immunoSEQ multiplex PCR; TCRdb stores just in-frame clones and leaves some out. The sample yields about 240,000 clones, roughly 82% seen once. The TCR sequence derives from a woman aged 70-85 years with acute or convalescent COVID-19. The sequencing sample was made of peripheral blood. V usage is TRBV6-1 and J usage is TRBJ2-5; D may be TRBD2 (7 bases). CDR3 nucleotide sequence: TGTGCCAGCAGTAAAGGTACCGGCGGGGGCCTCCGGGAGACCCAGTACTTC. Its translation: CASSKGTGGGLRETQYF.